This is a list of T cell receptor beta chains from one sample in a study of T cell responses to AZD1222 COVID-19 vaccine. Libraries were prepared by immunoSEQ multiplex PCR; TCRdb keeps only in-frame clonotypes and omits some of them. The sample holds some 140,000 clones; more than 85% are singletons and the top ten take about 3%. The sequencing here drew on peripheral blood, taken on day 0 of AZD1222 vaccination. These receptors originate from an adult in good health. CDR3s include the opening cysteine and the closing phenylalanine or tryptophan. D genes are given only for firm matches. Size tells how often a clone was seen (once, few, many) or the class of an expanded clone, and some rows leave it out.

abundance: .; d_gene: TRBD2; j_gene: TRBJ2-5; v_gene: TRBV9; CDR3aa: CASSLTPSGQETQYF; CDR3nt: TGTGCCAGCAGCCTCACTCCTAGCGGTCAAGAGACCCAGTACTTC
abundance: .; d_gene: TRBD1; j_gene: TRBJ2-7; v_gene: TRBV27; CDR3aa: CASSPWDSPTYEQYF; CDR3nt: TGTGCCAGCAGTCCTTGGGACAGTCCTACCTACGAGCAGTACTTC
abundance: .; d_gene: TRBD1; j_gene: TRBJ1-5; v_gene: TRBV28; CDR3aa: CASSSGDRAYQPQHF; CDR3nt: TGTGCCAGCAGTTCCGGGGACAGGGCTTATCAGCCCCAGCATTTT
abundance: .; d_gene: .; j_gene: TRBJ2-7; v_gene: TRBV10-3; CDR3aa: CAPVLVRDEQYF; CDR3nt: TGTGCCCCCGTTCTGGTCAGGGACGAGCAGTACTTC
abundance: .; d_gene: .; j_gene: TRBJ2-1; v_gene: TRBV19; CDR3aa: CASSISGAMPEQFF; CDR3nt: TGTGCCAGTAGTATCTCCGGAGCGATGCCGGAGCAGTTCTTC
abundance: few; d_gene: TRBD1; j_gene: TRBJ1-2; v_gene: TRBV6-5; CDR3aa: CASADRDRGNYGYTF; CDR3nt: TGTGCCAGCGCAGACCGGGACAGGGGGAACTATGGCTACACCTTC
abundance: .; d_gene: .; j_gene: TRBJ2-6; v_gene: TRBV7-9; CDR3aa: CASSASRANVLTF; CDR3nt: TGTGCCAGCAGCGCATCACGGGCCAACGTCCTGACTTTC
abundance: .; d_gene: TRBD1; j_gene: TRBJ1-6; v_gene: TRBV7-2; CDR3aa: CASSSLSPGTGVGNSPLHF; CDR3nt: TGTGCCAGCAGCTCCTTAAGTCCCGGGACAGGGGTTGGGAATTCACCCCTCCACTTT
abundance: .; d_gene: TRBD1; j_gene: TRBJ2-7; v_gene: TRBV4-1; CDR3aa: CASSQMTGGSYEQYF; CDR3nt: TGCGCCAGCAGCCAAATGACAGGGGGCTCCTACGAGCAGTACTTC
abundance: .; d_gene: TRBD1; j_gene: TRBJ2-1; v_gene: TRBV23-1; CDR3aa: CASGQDRGPYNEQFF; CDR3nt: TGCGCCAGCGGACAAGACAGGGGGCCCTACAATGAGCAGTTCTTC
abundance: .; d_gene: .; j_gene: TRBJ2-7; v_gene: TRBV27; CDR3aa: CASSLDLDGEQYF; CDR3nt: TGTGCCAGCAGTTTGGACTTGGACGGCGAGCAGTACTTC
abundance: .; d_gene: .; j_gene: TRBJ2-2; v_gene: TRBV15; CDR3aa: CATSRDLGTGELFF; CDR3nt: TGTGCCACCAGCAGAGATCTGGGTACCGGGGAGCTGTTTTTT
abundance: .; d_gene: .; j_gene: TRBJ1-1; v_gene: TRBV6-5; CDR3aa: CASKSDPRDTEAFF; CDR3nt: TGTGCCAGTAAATCGGACCCCCGAGACACTGAAGCTTTCTTT
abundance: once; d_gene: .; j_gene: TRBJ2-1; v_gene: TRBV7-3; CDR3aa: CASSSWDNEQFF; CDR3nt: TGTGCCAGCAGCTCCTGGGACAATGAGCAGTTCTTC
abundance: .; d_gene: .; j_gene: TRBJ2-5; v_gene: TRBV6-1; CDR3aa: CASSEALAAGTQYF; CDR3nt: TGTGCCAGCAGTGAAGCGCTGGCTGCGGGGACCCAGTACTTC
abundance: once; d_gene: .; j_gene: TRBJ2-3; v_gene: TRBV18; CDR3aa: CASSPPSDLADTQYF; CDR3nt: TGTGCCAGCTCACCACCTTCGGATTTGGCAGATACGCAGTATTTT
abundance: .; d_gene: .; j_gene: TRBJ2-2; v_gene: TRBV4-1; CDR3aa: CASSQSVTPTNTGELFF; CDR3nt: TGCGCCAGCAGCCAATCCGTTACCCCCACGAACACCGGGGAGCTGTTTTTT
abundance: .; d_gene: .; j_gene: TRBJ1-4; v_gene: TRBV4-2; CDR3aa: CASSQVTGEKLFF; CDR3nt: TGTGCCAGCAGCCAAGTCACGGGCGAAAAACTGTTTTTT
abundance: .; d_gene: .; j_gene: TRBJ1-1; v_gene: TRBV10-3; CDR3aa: CAVWRQGTEAFF; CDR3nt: TGTGCCGTCTGGAGGCAGGGCACTGAAGCTTTCTTT
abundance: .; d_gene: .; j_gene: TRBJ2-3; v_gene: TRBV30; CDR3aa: CAWTLWRRMGTDTQYF; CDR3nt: TGTGCCTGGACTCTCTGGCGCCGGATGGGCACAGATACGCAGTATTTT
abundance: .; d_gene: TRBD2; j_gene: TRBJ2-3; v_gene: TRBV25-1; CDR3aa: CASTLASSTDTQYF; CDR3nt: TGTGCCAGCACACTAGCGTCCAGCACAGATACGCAGTATTTT
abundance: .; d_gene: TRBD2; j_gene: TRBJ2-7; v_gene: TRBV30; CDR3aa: CAWSVSGNPSYEQYF; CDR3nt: TGTGCCTGGAGTGTGAGCGGGAACCCCTCCTACGAGCAGTACTTC
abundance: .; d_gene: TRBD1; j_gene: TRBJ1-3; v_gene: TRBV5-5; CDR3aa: CASSPTGAGNTIYF; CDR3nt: TGTGCCAGCAGCCCGACAGGGGCTGGAAACACCATATATTTT
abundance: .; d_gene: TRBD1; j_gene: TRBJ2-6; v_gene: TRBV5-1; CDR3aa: CASSLAATGGAGANVLTF; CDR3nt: TGCGCCAGCAGCTTGGCAGCGACAGGGGGCGCTGGGGCCAACGTCCTGACTTTC
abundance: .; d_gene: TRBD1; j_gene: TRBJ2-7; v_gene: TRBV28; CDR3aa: CASRLEGQGLYEQYF; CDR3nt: TGTGCCAGCAGACTAGAGGGACAGGGGCTCTACGAGCAGTACTTC
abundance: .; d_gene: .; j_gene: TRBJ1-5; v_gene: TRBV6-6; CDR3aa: CASSPVSNQPQHF; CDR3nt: TGTGCCAGCAGCCCAGTTAGCAATCAGCCCCAGCATTTT
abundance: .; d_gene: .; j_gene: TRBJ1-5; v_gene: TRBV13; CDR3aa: CASSLRKDQPQHF; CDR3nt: TGTGCCAGCAGCTTACGGAAAGATCAGCCCCAGCATTTT
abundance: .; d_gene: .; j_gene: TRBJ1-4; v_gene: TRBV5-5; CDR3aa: CASSSGYQRGISNEKLFF; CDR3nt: TGTGCCAGCAGCTCCGGGTATCAAAGGGGGATTTCAAATGAAAAACTGTTTTTT
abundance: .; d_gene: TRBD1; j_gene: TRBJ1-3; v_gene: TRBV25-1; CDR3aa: CASSLGQGDITIYF; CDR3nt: TGTGCCAGCAGCCTTGGACAGGGGGATATCACCATATATTTT
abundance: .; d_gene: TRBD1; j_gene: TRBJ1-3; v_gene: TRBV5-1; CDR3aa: CASRTTGLGNTIYF; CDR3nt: TGCGCCAGCCGAACGACAGGGTTGGGAAACACCATATATTTT
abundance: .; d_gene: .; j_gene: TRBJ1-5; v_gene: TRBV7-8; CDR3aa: CASSLVGMALPQPQHF; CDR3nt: TGTGCCAGCAGCTTAGTCGGGATGGCGTTGCCTCAGCCCCAGCATTTT
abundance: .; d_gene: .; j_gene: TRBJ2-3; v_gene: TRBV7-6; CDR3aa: CASSLAPRQLSFTDTQYF; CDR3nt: TGTGCCAGCAGCTTAGCGCCAAGACAGCTTTCCTTCACAGATACGCAGTATTTT
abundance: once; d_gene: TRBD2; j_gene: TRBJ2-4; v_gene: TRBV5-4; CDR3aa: CASSRQTLAGGPGNIQYF; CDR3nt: TGTGCCAGCAGCCGCCAAACACTAGCGGGAGGGCCGGGGAACATTCAGTACTTC
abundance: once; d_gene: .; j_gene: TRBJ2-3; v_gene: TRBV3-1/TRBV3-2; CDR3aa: CASSQDRIRSVYF; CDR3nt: TGTGCCAGCAGCCAAGATCGCATCCGGTCGGTGTATTTT
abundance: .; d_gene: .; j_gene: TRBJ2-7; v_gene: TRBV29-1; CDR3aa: CSVSQQGRGYEQYF; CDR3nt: TGCAGCGTCAGTCAACAGGGTAGGGGCTACGAGCAGTACTTC
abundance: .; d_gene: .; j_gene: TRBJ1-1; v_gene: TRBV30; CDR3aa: CAWSGGESTYEAFF; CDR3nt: TGTGCCTGGAGTGGGGGCGAGAGTACCTATGAAGCTTTCTTT
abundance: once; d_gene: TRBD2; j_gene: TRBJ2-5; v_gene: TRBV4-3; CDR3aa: CASSPHLISSGKGGQETQYF; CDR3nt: TGCGCCAGCAGCCCCCACCTAATATCTAGCGGGAAAGGGGGGCAAGAGACCCAGTACTTC
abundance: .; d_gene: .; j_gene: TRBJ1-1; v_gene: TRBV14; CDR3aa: CASSPRLTSNTEAFF; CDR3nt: TGTGCCAGCAGCCCCCGGCTCACAAGTAACACTGAAGCTTTCTTT
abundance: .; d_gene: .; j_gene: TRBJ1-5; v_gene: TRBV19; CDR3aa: CASRHRVSNQPQHF; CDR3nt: TGTGCCAGTAGACACAGGGTTAGCAATCAGCCCCAGCATTTT
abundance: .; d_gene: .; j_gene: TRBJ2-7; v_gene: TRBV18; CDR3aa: CASSQGGPLHYEQYF; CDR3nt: TGTGCCAGCTCGCAGGGGGGACCCCTACACTACGAGCAGTACTTC
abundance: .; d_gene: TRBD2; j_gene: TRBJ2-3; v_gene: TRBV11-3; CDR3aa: CASSFGGSSDTQYF; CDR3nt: TGTGCCAGCAGCTTCGGCGGGAGTAGTGATACGCAGTATTTT
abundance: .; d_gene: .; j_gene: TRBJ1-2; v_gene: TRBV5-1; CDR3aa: CASSLDGYTF; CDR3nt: TGCGCCAGCAGCTTAGACGGCTACACCTTC
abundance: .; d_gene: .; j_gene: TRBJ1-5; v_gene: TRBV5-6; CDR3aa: CASSPGQGWGPQHF; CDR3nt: TGTGCCAGCAGCCCAGGTCAGGGTTGGGGGCCCCAGCATTTT
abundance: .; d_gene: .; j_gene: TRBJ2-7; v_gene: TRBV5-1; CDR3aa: CASSLQGMGYEQYF; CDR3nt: TGCGCCAGCAGCTTGCAGGGGATGGGCTACGAGCAGTACTTC
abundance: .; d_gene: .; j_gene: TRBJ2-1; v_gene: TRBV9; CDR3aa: CASTTGTGVNEQFF; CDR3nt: TGTGCCAGCACCACCGGGACTGGGGTAAATGAGCAGTTCTTC
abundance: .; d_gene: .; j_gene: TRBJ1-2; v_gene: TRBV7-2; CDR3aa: CASSWRDSYGYTF; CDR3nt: TGTGCCAGCAGCTGGAGGGACTCCTATGGCTACACCTTC
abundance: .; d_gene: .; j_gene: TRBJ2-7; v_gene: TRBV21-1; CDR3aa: CARHPGDRVTYEQYF; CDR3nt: TGTGCCAGGCATCCCGGGGACAGGGTCACCTACGAGCAGTACTTC
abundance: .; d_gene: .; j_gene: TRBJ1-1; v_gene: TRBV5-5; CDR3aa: CASSLQGGDTEAFF; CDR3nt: TGTGCCAGCAGCTTACAGGGCGGTGACACTGAAGCTTTCTTT
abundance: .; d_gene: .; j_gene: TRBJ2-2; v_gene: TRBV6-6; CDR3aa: CASSHTTRRGLLLNTGELFF; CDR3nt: TGTGCCAGCAGCCATACTACACGTCGGGGCCTATTACTAAACACCGGGGAGCTGTTTTTT
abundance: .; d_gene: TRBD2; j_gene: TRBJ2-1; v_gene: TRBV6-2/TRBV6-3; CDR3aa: CASSSYTSGRNNEQFF; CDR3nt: TGTGCCAGCAGTTCCTATACTAGCGGGAGAAACAATGAGCAGTTCTTC
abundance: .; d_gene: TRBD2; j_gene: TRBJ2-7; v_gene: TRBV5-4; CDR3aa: CASSPGTSGLYEQYF; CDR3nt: TGTGCCAGCAGCCCGGGGACTAGCGGCCTCTACGAGCAGTACTTC
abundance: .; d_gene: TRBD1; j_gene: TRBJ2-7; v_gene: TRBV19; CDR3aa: CASRHGQGAYEQYF; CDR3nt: TGTGCCAGTCGGCATGGGCAGGGGGCCTACGAGCAGTACTTC
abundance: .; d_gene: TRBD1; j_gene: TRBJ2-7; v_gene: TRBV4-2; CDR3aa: CASSQEYGTGVDVPYEQYF; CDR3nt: TGTGCCAGCAGCCAAGAATATGGGACAGGCGTTGACGTACCCTACGAGCAGTACTTC
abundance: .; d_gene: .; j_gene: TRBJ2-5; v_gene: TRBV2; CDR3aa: CASSDLQGTGLEGTQYF; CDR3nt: TGTGCCAGCAGTGACCTACAGGGCACAGGGTTGGAGGGGACCCAGTACTTC
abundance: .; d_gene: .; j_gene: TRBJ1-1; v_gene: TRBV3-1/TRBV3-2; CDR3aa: CASSQADSTEAFF; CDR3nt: TGTGCCAGCAGCCAAGCGGACAGCACTGAAGCTTTCTTT
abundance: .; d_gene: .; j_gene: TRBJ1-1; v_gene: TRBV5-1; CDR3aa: CASSPSRGITEAFF; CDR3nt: TGCGCCAGCAGCCCCTCGCGGGGAATCACTGAAGCTTTCTTT
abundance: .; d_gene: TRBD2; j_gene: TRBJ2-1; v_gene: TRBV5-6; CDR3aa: CASSSPAGDAYNEQFF; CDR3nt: TGTGCCAGCAGCTCCCCAGCGGGAGACGCCTACAATGAGCAGTTCTTC
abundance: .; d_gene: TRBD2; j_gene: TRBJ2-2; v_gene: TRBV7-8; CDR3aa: CASSLFALAGVTGELFF; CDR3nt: TGTGCCAGCAGCTTATTTGCTCTAGCGGGAGTCACCGGGGAGCTGTTTTTT